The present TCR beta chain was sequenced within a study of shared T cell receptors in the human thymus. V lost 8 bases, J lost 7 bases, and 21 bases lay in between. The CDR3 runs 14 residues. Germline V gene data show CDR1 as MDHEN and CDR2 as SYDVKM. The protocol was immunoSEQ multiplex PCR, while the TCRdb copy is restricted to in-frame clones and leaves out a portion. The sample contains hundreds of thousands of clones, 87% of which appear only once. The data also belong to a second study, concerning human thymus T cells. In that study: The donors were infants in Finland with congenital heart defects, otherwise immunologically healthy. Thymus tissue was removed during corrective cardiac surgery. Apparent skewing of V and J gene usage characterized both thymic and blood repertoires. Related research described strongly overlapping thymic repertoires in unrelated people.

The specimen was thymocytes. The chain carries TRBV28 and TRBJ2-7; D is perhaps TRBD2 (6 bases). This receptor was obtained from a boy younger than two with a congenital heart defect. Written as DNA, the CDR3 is TGTGCCAGCGGGCACGCCGGGACTTCCCTTGAGCAGTACTTC. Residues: CASGHAGTSLEQYF.